Following are 31 T cell receptor beta chains from one sample sequenced in a study of blood T cells in healthy people across ages. Alongside a J-beta primer mix, a sample-barcoded 5' primer served in a second PCR lasting 7 to 11 cycles. A single record per CDR3 protein comes from TCRdb applying MiXCR to the 5' RACE reads. The data hold some 760,000 distinct CDR3 sequences, with 20% to 25% observed a single time. These data were also reused for a study on T cells of mothers and their children.

Specimen: blood. These TCRs come from a boy aged 10-17 years in good health.

This clonotype was seen only a few times. The CDR3: CASSPPGRVEKLFF. Here the CDR3 DNA reads TGTGCCAGCTCACCACCGGGGAGAGTTGAAAAACTGTTTTTT. The chain uses TRBV18 and TRBJ1-4, with D unresolved. Deletions cut 0 bases from V and 7 bases from J, with 9 bases between. Germline V gives CDR1 KGHSH, CDR2 LQKENI. CDR3 length: 14 amino acids.

The V call is TRBV14, the J call TRBJ2-5; D not resolved. V was trimmed by 0 bases and J by 5 bases, leaving 10 bases between them. The CDR3 consists of 14 residues. Germline V lookup: CDR1 SGHDN, CDR2 FVKESK. The DNA for the CDR3 is TGTGCCAGCAGCCAAGATATTCTTTGGGAGACCCAGTACTTC. Encoded protein: CASSQDILWETQYF.

This clonotype was detected a few times. A junction end diverges from the germline sequence, so it may reflect a read error. The chain recombines TRBV7-2 with TRBJ2-1; 10 bases match TRBD2. The germline V gene encodes CDR1 SGHTA and CDR2 FQGNSA. The CDR3 totals 13 residues. The CDR3 nucleotides are TGTGCCAGCAGCTTATCCGGAAGCGGGGGGGCAATCTTC. Residues: CASSLSGSGGAIF.

This clonotype showed up just a few times. The chain carries TRBV29-1 and TRBJ2-7, with 9 bases fitting TRBD1. The J segment lost 7 bases and the V segment lost 7 bases, leaving 11 bases of the junction unmatched. CDR1 SQVTM and CDR2 ANQGSEA come from the germline V gene. There are 13 residues in the CDR3. The CDR3 sequence: CSARPGTGREQYF. The CDR3, as DNA: TGCAGCGCCCGTCCCGGGACAGGGCGAGAGCAGTACTTC.

This clonotype was picked up a small number of times. An end of the junction differs from the germline gene, which may be a read error. This chain joins TRBV20-1 and TRBJ1-2; tentative D call: TRBD1 (5 bases). The CDR3 totals 15 residues. Looked up from germline, CDR1 is DFQATT and CDR2 is SNEGSKA (reference sequence). CDR3 loop: CGARPEMTADYGYTF. CDR3 DNA sequence: TGCGGTGCTAGACCTGAAATGACAGCAGACTATGGCTACACCTTC.

This clonotype was counted a few times. The gene calls are TRBV28 and TRBJ2-5, with D perhaps matching TRBD1 or TRBD2 (5 bases each). The J call may be wrong; the DNA end is better matched by TRBJ2-7. Per germline, CDR1 MDHEN and CDR2 SYDVKM. CDR3 length: 15 residues. The CDR3 DNA reads TGTGCCAGCAGTCAAACAGGACTCCGCCTCTACGAGCAGTACTTC. Translating gives CASSQTGLRLYEQYF.

This clonotype appeared once. The rearrangement links TRBV7-2 to TRBJ2-1; 8 bases match TRBD2. Germline lookup yields CDR1 SGHTA and CDR2 FQGNSA. The CDR3 covers 17 residues. V was pared by 3 bases and J by 0 bases, with 7 bases of the junction left unmatched. CDR3 loop: CASSFSGTPGSYNEQFF. CDR3 sequence (DNA): TGTGCCAGCAGCTTTAGCGGGACGCCCGGCTCCTACAATGAGCAGTTCTTC.

The chain carries TRBV20-1 and TRBJ2-5, with 9 bases identical to TRBD2. The trim removed 1 base at V and 5 bases at J, leaving 8 bases unmatched. Germline-derived CDR1 and CDR2 are DFQATT and SNEGSKA (reference sequence). This CDR3 has 15 residues. As DNA, the CDR3 is TGCAGTGCTAGAGGCTTAGCGGGAGTTTGGGAGACCCAGTACTTC. This encodes CSARGLAGVWETQYF.

This clonotype was detected a few times. This rearrangement joins TRBV6-2 or TRBV6-3 to TRBJ2-7; 8 nucleotides line up with TRBD1. The CDR3 extends over 13 amino acids. V lost 6 bases and J lost 3; bases outside the gene matches: 4. In germline, CDR1 is MNHEY, CDR2 SVGEGT. CDR3 residues: CASRDGTGYEQYF. CDR3 nucleotide sequence: TGTGCCAGCAGGGACGGGACAGGCTACGAGCAGTACTTC.

This chain connects TRBV27 to TRBJ1-5; D gene uncertain. The V and J ends lost 3 bases and 7 bases respectively, with 10 bases between them. The CDR3 sequence is 13 residues long. Germline values: CDR1 MNHEY, CDR2 SMNVEV (reference sequence). The CDR3 nucleotides read TGTGCCAGCAGTTTCGGCGGATACCAGCCCCAGCATTTT. The encoded protein is CASSFGGYQPQHF.

This clonotype was observed once. The chain is built from TRBV6-5 and TRBJ2-7, with TRBD2 matching over 8 bases. V dropped 3 bases and J dropped 3; count of bases not matched to a gene: 7. Germline assignment: CDR1 MNHEY and CDR2 SVGAGI. The CDR3 consists of 15 residues. The CDR3 DNA follows: TGTGCCAGCAGTTATCCGGGGGGGTCTGGCTACGAGCAGTACTTC. Its protein is CASSYPGGSGYEQYF.

This clonotype has just a few counts. The V gene is TRBV4-2, the J gene TRBJ2-7, with 12 bases identical to TRBD2. CDR1 and CDR2 (germline): LGHNA, YNFKEQ. This CDR3 has 17 residues. Trimming took 0 bases from V and 11 from J; bases not matched to a gene: 14. The DNA for the CDR3 is TGTGCCAGCAGCCAAGATGACGGCCAAGCGACTAGCGGGAGAAAGTACTTC. It translates to CASSQDDGQATSGRKYF.

V usage is TRBV9 and J usage is TRBJ2-7, with D possibly being TRBD2 (5 bases). The CDR3 runs 14 residues. Trimming removed 3 bases from V and 0 bases from J, with 10 bases in between. The germline V gene encodes CDR1 SGDLS and CDR2 YYNGEE. This chain's CDR3 is CASSESGDSYEQYF. CDR3 coding DNA: TGTGCCAGCAGCGAGTCCGGGGACTCCTACGAGCAGTACTTC.

J is TRBJ2-1 and V is TRBV6-5; tentatively, D is TRBD1 (5 bases). V lost 2 bases, J lost 0 bases, and 8 bases lay in between. The CDR3 is 15 amino acids. Germline CDR1 and CDR2: MNHEY and SVGAGI. CDR3 in amino acids: CASSYRQTSYNEQFF. The DNA of the CDR3 is TGTGCCAGCAGTTACCGACAGACCTCCTACAATGAGCAGTTCTTC.

The rearrangement joins TRBV6-5 to TRBJ1-4, with no clear D. CDR3 length: 14 residues. Germline lookup yields CDR1 MNHEY and CDR2 SVGAGI. Trimming left V 5 bases short and J 3 bases short, with 10 bases between. DNA of the CDR3: TGTGCCAGCAGTCAAGGGAAGGCTAATGAAAAACTGTTTTTT. The encoded protein is CASSQGKANEKLFF.

The DNA for the CDR3 is TGCAGTGCTATGCCGGGACAGGGGACCAATGAGCAGTTCTTC. It encodes CSAMPGQGTNEQFF. The rearrangement joins TRBV20-1 to TRBJ2-5; 10 bases fit TRBD1. The J call may be faulty, since TRBJ2-1 better matches the DNA end. CDR1 is DFQATT, CDR2 SNEGSKA, per germline (reference sequence). The CDR3 extends over 14 amino acids.

This sequence joins TRBV5-8 and TRBJ1-1; D unresolved. CDR3 length: 14 residues. V was trimmed by 8 bases and J by 3 bases, leaving 17 bases between them. Per germline, CDR1 SGHTS and CDR2 YDEGEE. Here the CDR3 reads CASSLRRKDTEAFF. The CDR3 DNA reads as TGTGCCAGTAGCCTTCGCCGGAAGGACACTGAAGCTTTCTTT.

With respect to this clonotype: Compared with germline, one end of the junction differs, possibly owing to a read error. The chain carries TRBV3-1 and TRBJ1-2; the D gene is possibly TRBD1 (5 bases). This CDR3 is 13 amino acids long. Looked up from germline, CDR1 is LGHDT and CDR2 is YNNKEL (reference sequence). The CDR3 sequence: CASSQTKAQGLQF. In DNA, the CDR3 is TGTGCCAGCAGCCAGACAAAAGCCCAGGGACTGCAGTTC.

On this clonotype: The junction departs from the called germline gene at one end, perhaps through a read error. V gene TRBV2 combines with J gene TRBJ2-5, with D perhaps TRBD1 or TRBD2 (6 bases each). The last part of the DNA fits TRBJ2-1 better; the J call may be wrong. The CDR3 totals 13 residues. Germline CDR1 and CDR2: SNHLY and FYNNEI. CDR3 nucleotides: TGTGCCGGCACCGGGGGCCCCTACCATGAGCAGTTCTTC. It yields the protein CAGTGGPYHEQFF.

This clonotype has a handful of counts. The chain carries TRBV20-1 and TRBJ2-7; 7 nucleotides agree with TRBD1. Germline CDR1 DFQATT, CDR2 SNEGSKA (reference sequence). Trimming removed 2 bases from V and 0 bases from J; junction bases left unmatched: 4. This CDR3 region has 14 residues. In nucleotides, the CDR3 is TGCAGTGCTAGACAGGGGGAAAGCTCCTACGAGCAGTACTTC. It encodes CSARQGESSYEQYF.

The CDR3 is CASSATGLPNNEQFF. The DNA for the CDR3 is TGTGCCAGCAGCGCGACGGGACTGCCGAACAATGAGCAGTTCTTC. The V and J genes are TRBV7-9 and TRBJ2-1, with a tentative D call TRBD2 (6 bases). Germline V gives CDR1 SEHNR, CDR2 FQNEAQ (reference sequence). V gave up 5 bases and J gave up 5 bases, with 16 bases separating them. This CDR3 spans 15 amino acids.

This chain joins TRBV6-5 and TRBJ2-3, with D possibly TRBD2 on 6 matching bases. The CDR3 sequence is 17 residues long. Trimming removed 1 base at V and 0 bases at J, with 14 bases between. Germline CDR1 MNHEY, CDR2 SVGAGI. The CDR3: CASSYLGDSLSTDTQYF. CDR3 in DNA: TGTGCCAGCAGTTACTTGGGGGACTCACTGAGCACAGATACGCAGTATTTT.

Notes on this clonotype: The junction shows a germline mismatch at one end, possibly a read error. This chain uses TRBV7-9 with TRBJ2-5; 7 positions match TRBD2. Per germline, CDR1 SEHNR and CDR2 FQNEAQ (reference sequence). The CDR3 totals 17 residues. The CDR3 region is CAGSPLGTAGYQETQYF. The DNA for the CDR3 is TGTGCCGGCAGCCCTCTGGGAACAGCGGGGTACCAAGAGACCCAGTACTTC.

The chain carries TRBV4-2 and TRBJ1-1; maybe TRBD1 (6 bases). Per the germline V gene, CDR1 is LGHNA and CDR2 is YNFKEQ. The CDR3 loop spans 13 amino acids. Trimming cost V 1 base and J 6 bases, with 9 bases left between them. Here the CDR3 DNA reads TGTGCCAGCAGCCAAGCAGGGGTAGCTGAAGCTTTCTTT. It specifies CASSQAGVAEAFF.

The rearrangement links TRBV12-3 or TRBV12-4 to TRBJ1-1; D is ambiguous. Trimming took off 4 bases at V and 5 bases at J, with 8 bases between the two ends. This CDR3 spans 12 amino acids. CDR3 protein: CASSSTFTEAFF. The CDR3 bases are TGTGCCAGCAGTTCGACTTTTACTGAAGCTTTCTTT.

The J gene is TRBJ1-3, the V gene TRBV6-2 or TRBV6-3; D ambiguous. Trimming stripped 5 bases from V and 1 base from J, with 15 bases between. Per germline, CDR1 MNHEY and CDR2 SVGEGT. The CDR3 consists of 16 residues. The CDR3, as DNA: TGTGCCAGCAGTGACCCAGGAGACCCGTCTGGAAACACCATATATTTT. Amino acids: CASSDPGDPSGNTIYF.

This clonotype was seen more than once but under ten times. The genes are TRBV29-1 and TRBJ1-2, with a tentative D call TRBD1 (5 bases). The CDR3 is 13 residues long. Trimming cost V 3 bases and J 2 bases, with 10 bases left between them. Germline CDR1 SQVTM, CDR2 ANQGSEA. The DNA of the CDR3 is TGCAGCGTTGAGCGACAGACAAACTATGGCTACACCTTC. Translated, it gives CSVERQTNYGYTF.

The rearrangement links TRBV11-2 to TRBJ2-5; 9 bases map to TRBD2. The J call is doubtful: the DNA matches TRBJ2-1 better. In germline, CDR1 is SGHAT, CDR2 FQNNGV. This CDR3 has 16 residues. CDR3 bases: TGTGCCAGCACGCGATCCTCAGCGGGGGGCTACAATGAGCAGTTCTTC. Protein: CASTRSSAGGYNEQFF.

The chain employs TRBV28 and TRBJ1-4, with 8 bases matching TRBD1. This CDR3 is built from 15 residues. The germline CDR1 and CDR2 sequences are MDHEN and SYDVKM. J gave up 8 bases and V 5 bases, and 10 bases lay outside the gene matches. DNA for the CDR3: TGTGCCAGCAGTCTAATTTCAGGGGGCAACGAAAAACTGTTTTTT. Translated, it gives CASSLISGGNEKLFF.

The V gene is TRBV7-9, the J gene TRBJ2-1; D could derive from TRBD1 or TRBD2 (6 bases each). The CDR3 is 14 residues long. Trimming stripped 10 bases from V and 4 bases from J, with 17 bases between. The germline V gene encodes CDR1 SEHNR and CDR2 FQNEAQ (reference sequence). CDR3 region: CATVGGRGYNEQFF. CDR3 nucleotides: TGTGCCACCGTGGGGGGCCGGGGGTACAATGAGCAGTTCTTC.

This clonotype was detected a few times. The chain couples TRBV7-2 to TRBJ2-3, with D unclear. The V end lost 1 base, the J end lost 4 bases, and 6 bases lay between the germline ends. Looked up from germline, CDR1 is SGHTA and CDR2 is FQGNSA. The CDR3 is made up of 13 amino acids. CDR3 in DNA: TGTGCCAGCAGCTTAGTCTCCGCAGATACGCAGTATTTT. Residues: CASSLVSADTQYF. Using reference TRBV7-2 and TRBJ2-3 for the parts outside the CDR3, the full variable domain is GAGVSQSPSNKVTEKGKDVELRCDPISGHTALYWYRQSLGQGLEFLIYFQGNSAPDKSGLPSDRFSAERTGGSVSTLTIQRTQQEDSAVYLCASSLVSADTQYFGPGTRLTVL.